The present T cell receptor (beta chain) was sequenced within a study of blood T cell repertoires in COVID-19. Study-wide background: PBMCs, B-cell-depleted T cells, or T cells provided the cDNA or gDNA that made up the material.

Original processing methods: Reference gene primer amplification gave estimated nucleated cell counts. Only in-frame clones appear in the TCRdb table, and some are missing; sequencing was by immunoSEQ multiplex PCR. D and trimming come from the DNA, and the V and J calls and clone size come from that table. This table holds roughly 110,000 clones, 82% found once. The V and J ends lost 4 bases and 8 bases, in that order; junction bases with no gene match: 13. The CDR3 covers 15 residues. Germline lookup yields CDR1 SGHNT and CDR2 YYREEE (reference sequence). V usage is TRBV5-4 and J usage is TRBJ1-1; TRBD1 aligns across 8 bases. This clonotype was sampled from a man in his 70s with acute or convalescent COVID-19. Sequencing was performed on peripheral blood. The CDR3 sequence is CASSPQQGVAVEAFF. Written as DNA, the CDR3 is TGTGCCAGCAGCCCCCAACAGGGGGTTGCTGTAGAAGCTTTCTTT.